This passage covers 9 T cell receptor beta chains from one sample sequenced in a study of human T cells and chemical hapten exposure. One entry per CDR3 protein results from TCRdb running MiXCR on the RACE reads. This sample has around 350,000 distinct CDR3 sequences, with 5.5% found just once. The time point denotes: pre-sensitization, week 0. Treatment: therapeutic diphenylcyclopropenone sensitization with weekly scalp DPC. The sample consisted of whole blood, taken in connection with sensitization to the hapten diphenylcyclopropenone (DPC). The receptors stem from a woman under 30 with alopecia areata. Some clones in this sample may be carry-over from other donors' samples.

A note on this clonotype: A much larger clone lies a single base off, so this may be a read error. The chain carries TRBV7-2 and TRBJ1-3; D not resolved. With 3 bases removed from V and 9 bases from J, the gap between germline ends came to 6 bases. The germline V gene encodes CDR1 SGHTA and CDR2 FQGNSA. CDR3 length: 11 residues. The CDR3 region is CASSFAITIYF. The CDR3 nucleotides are TGTGCCAGCAGCTTTGCCATCACCATATATTTT.

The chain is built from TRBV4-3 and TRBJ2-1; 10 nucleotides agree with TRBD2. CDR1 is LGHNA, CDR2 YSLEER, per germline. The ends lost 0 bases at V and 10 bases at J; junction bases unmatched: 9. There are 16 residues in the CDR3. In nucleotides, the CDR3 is TGCGCCAGCAGCCAAGATGGAGCGGGGGGGCACGACGAGCAGTTCTTC. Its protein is CASSQDGAGGHDEQFF.

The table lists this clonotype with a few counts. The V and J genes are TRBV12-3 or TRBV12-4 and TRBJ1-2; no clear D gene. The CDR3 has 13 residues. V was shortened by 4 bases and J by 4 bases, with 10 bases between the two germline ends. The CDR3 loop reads CASSYGRIYGYTF. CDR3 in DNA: TGTGCCAGCAGTTATGGCAGAATCTATGGCTACACCTTC.

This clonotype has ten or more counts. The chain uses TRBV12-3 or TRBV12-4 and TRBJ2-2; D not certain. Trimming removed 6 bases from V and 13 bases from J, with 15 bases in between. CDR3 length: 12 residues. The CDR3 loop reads CASSPQSGGLFF. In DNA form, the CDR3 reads TGTGCCAGCAGCCCCCAGTCCGGTGGGCTGTTTTTT.

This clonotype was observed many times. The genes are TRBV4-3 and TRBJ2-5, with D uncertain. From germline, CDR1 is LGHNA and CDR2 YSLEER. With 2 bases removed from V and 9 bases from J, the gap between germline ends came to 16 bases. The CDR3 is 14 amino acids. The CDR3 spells CASSQTVEGYPQYF. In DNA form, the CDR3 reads TGCGCCAGCAGCCAAACTGTAGAAGGCTACCCCCAGTACTTC.

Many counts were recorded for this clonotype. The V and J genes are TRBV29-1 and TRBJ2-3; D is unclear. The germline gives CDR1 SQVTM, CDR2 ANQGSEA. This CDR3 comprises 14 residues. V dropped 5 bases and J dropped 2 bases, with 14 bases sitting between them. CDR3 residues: CSVRDSPSTDTQYF. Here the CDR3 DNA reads TGCAGCGTTCGCGACTCACCCTCCACAGATACGCAGTATTTT.

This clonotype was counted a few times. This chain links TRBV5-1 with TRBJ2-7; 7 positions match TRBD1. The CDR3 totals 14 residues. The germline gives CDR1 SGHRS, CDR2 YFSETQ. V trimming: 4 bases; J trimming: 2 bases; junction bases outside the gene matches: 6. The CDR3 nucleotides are TGCGCCAGCAGCGCGACAGGGACGACCTACGAGCAGTACTTC. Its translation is CASSATGTTYEQYF. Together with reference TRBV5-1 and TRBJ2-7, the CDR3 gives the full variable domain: KAGVTQTPRYLIKTRGQQVTLSCSPISGHRSVSWYQQTPGQGLQFLFEYFSETQRNKGNFPGRFSGRQFSNSRSEMNVSTLELGDSALYLCASSATGTTYEQYFGPGTRLTVT.

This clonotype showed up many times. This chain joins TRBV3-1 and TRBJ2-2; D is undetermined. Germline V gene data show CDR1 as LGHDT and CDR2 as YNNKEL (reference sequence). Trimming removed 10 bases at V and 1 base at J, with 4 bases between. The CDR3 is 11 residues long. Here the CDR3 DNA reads TGTGCCACTAGGAACACCGGGGAGCTGTTTTTT. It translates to CATRNTGELFF.

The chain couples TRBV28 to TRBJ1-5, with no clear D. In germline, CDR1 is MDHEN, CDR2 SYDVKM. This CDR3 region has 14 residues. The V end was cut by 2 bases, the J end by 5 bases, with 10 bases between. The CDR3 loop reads CASSLVREDQPQHF. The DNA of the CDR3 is TGTGCCAGCAGTTTAGTAAGGGAAGATCAGCCCCAGCATTTT. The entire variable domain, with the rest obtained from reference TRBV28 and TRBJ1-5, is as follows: DVKVTQSSRYLVKRTGEKVFLECVQDMDHENMFWYRQDPGLGLRLIYFSYDVKMKEKGDIPEGYSVSREKKERFSLILESASTNQTSMYLCASSLVREDQPQHFGDGTRLSIL.